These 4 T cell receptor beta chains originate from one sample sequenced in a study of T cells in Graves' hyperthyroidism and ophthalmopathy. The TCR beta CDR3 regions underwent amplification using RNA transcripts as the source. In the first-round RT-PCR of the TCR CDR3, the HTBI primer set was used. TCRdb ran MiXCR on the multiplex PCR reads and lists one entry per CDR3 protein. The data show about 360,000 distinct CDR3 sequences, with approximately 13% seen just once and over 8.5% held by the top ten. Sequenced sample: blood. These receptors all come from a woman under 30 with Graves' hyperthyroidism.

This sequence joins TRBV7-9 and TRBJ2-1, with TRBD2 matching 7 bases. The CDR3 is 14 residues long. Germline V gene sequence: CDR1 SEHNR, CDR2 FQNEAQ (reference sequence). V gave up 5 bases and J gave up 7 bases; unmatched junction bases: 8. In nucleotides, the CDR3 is TGTGCCAGCAGCCGGATTGCGGGACTAAATGAGCAGTTCTTC. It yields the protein CASSRIAGLNEQFF. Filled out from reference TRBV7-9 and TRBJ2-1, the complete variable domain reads DTGVSQNPRHKITKRGQNVTFRCDPISEHNRLYWYRQTLGQGPEFLTYFQNEAQLEKSRLLSDRFSAERPKGSFSTLEIQRTEQGDSAMYLCASSRIAGLNEQFFGPGTRLTVL.

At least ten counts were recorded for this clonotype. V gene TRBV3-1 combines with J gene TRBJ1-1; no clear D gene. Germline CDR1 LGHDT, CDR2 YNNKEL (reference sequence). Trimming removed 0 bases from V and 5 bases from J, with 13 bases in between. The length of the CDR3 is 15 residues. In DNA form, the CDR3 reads TGTGCCAGCAGCCAAGATCCGGCAGGAAAAACTGAAGCTTTCTTT. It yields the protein CASSQDPAGKTEAFF. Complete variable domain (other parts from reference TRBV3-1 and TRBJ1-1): DTAVSQTPKYLVTQMGNDKSIKCEQNLGHDTMYWYKQDSKKFLKIMFSYNNKELIINETVPNRFSPKSPDKAHLNLHINSLELGDSAVYFCASSQDPAGKTEAFFGQGTRLTVV.

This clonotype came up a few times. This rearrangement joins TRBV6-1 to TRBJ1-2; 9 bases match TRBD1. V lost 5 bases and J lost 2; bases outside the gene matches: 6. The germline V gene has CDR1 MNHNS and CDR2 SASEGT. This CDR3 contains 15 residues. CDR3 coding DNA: TGTGCCAGCAGTCCACAGGGGGCGCGGAACTATGGCTACACCTTC. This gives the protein CASSPQGARNYGYTF.

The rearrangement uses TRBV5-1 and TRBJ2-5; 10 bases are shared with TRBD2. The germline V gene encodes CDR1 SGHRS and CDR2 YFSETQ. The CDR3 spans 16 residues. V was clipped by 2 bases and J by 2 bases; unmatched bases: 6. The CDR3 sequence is CASSLGPSGGQETQYF. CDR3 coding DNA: TGCGCCAGCAGCTTAGGTCCTAGCGGGGGACAAGAGACCCAGTACTTC.